Listed here are 32 T cell receptor beta chains from one sample, sequenced in a study of chemoradiotherapy in HPV16-positive cancers. Clones were read by immunoSEQ multiplex PCR, and TCRdb kept only the in-frame ones, dropping some. The sample contains 10,000 or so clones, 80% to 85% of which appear only once. The specimen comprised blood, sampled from a patient who underwent chemoradiotherapy. These receptors all stem from a human donor with HPV-associated anogenital cancer.

A few counts support this clone. This chain links TRBV2 with TRBJ2-7; D remains unclear. This CDR3 region has 15 residues. V lost 0 bases and J lost 4, with 13 bases in between. Per the germline V gene, CDR1 is SNHLY and CDR2 is FYNNEI. CDR3 DNA: TGTGCCAGCAGTGAAGCCGGAGCCGGCCTTTACGAGCAGTACTTC. It codes for CASSEAGAGLYEQYF.

The chain combines TRBV27 with TRBJ2-5; 8 nucleotides line up with TRBD2. The V segment lost 5 bases and the J segment 6 bases; nucleotides outside the gene matches: 11. The CDR3 has 15 residues. Germline V lookup: CDR1 MNHEY, CDR2 SMNVEV (reference sequence). The CDR3 reads CASSPTATGGQTQYF. For the CDR3, the DNA is TGTGCCAGCAGTCCCACGGCCACGGGGGGGCAGACCCAGTACTTC.

V usage is TRBV7-5 and J usage is TRBJ2-1; TRBD2, the D gene given by the table, was not confirmed from the DNA. TRBV7-5 is a documented pseudogene. This CDR3 has 17 residues. The CDR3 loop is CVRSLIVRGKGDNEQFF. DNA of the CDR3: TGTGTCAGAAGCTTAATAGTTCGGGGTAAGGGAGACAATGAGCAGTTCTTC.

The J gene is TRBJ2-5, the V gene TRBV27; 12 positions agree with TRBD2. Germline CDR1 and CDR2: MNHEY and SMNVEV (reference sequence). V trimming: 5 bases; J trimming: 5 bases; junction bases outside the gene matches: 9. This CDR3 spans 16 amino acids. The CDR3 sequence is CASSPGLAGRGETQYF. CDR3 bases: TGTGCCAGCAGTCCTGGACTAGCGGGGAGGGGGGAGACCCAGTACTTC.

The chain couples TRBV7-2 to TRBJ2-2; 10 bases are shared with TRBD2. CDR3 length equals 15 residues. With 10 bases clipped from V and 4 bases from J, the junction kept 9 bases outside the gene matches. Germline lookup yields CDR1 SGHTA and CDR2 FQGNSA. The CDR3 DNA reads TGTGCCACCGAAGCGGGGGGGCCGAGCACCGGGGAGCTGTTTTTT. It specifies CATEAGGPSTGELFF. The full variable domain, in which reference TRBV7-2 and TRBJ2-2 provide the parts outside the CDR3, is GAGVSQSPSNKVTEKGKDVELRCDPISGHTALYWYRQSLGQGLEFLIYFQGNSAPDKSGLPSDRFSAERTGGSVSTLTIQRTQQEDSAVYLCATEAGGPSTGELFFGEGSRLTVL.

The chain links TRBV19 to TRBJ1-2; D is ambiguous. V lost 1 base and J lost 5, with 5 bases in between. Germline-derived CDR1 and CDR2 are LNHDA and SQIVND (reference sequence). The CDR3 loop spans 12 amino acids. CDR3 in amino acids: CASSIGKYGYTF. CDR3 bases: TGTGCCAGTAGTATAGGGAAATATGGCTACACCTTC.

DNA for the CDR3: TGTGCCAGCAGCTTAGCGAACGGAAACACCATATATTTT. Translating gives CASSLANGNTIYF. The rearrangement uses TRBV7-2 and TRBJ1-3; D not resolved. The germline V and J ends were trimmed by 0 bases and 4 bases, with 4 bases remaining between them. This CDR3 region has 13 residues. Germline CDR1 and CDR2: SGHTA and FQGNSA.

This chain uses TRBV6-6 with TRBJ1-4, with D tentatively TRBD1 (5 bases). The CDR3 has 14 amino acids. Trimming cost V 1 base and J 6 bases, with 9 bases left between them. CDR1 is MNHNY, CDR2 SVGAGI, per germline (reference sequence). CDR3 protein: CASSYFTGDEKLFF. The CDR3 DNA sequence: TGTGCCAGCAGTTACTTTACGGGGGATGAAAAACTGTTTTTT.

The V gene is TRBV2, the J gene TRBJ1-5, with 12 bases that match TRBD1. The CDR3 totals 14 residues. Germline V lookup: CDR1 SNHLY, CDR2 FYNNEI. V lost 7 bases, J lost 7 bases, and 5 bases stayed unmatched. CDR3 sequence reads: CASTGGTGGQPQHF. CDR3 nucleotides: TGTGCCAGCACGGGCGGGACAGGGGGCCAGCCCCAGCATTTT.

This chain connects TRBV6-1 to TRBJ1-1; tentative D call: TRBD1 (5 bases). Per the germline V gene, CDR1 is MNHNS and CDR2 is SASEGT. V lost 3 bases, J lost 8 bases, and 10 bases lay in between. This CDR3 has 12 amino acids. Written as DNA, the CDR3 is TGTGCCAGCAGTGACAGGGTGAGAGAAGCTTTCTTT. Protein: CASSDRVREAFF.

The chain employs TRBV15 and TRBJ1-4, with D tentatively TRBD1 (6 bases). The CDR3 runs 15 residues. CDR1 is LNHNV, CDR2 YYDKDF, per germline (reference sequence). V shed 0 bases and J shed 6 bases, with 11 bases lying between them. The CDR3 is CATSRDQGRDEKLFF. The CDR3 DNA reads TGTGCCACCAGCAGAGATCAGGGGCGGGATGAAAAACTGTTTTTT.

The chain joins TRBV29-1 to TRBJ2-1; TRBD1 matches at 9 bases. V shed 6 bases and J 10 bases; nucleotides not matched to a gene: 10. The CDR3 consists of 13 residues. Germline-derived CDR1 and CDR2 are SQVTM and ANQGSEA. The CDR3, as DNA: TGCAGCGTGGCCGGGACAGGGACGGGAGAGCAGTTCTTC. This sequence encodes CSVAGTGTGEQFF.

The V call is TRBV7-9, the J call TRBJ1-1; D might be TRBD1 (5 bases). CDR3 size: 14 residues. Germline V lookup: CDR1 SEHNR, CDR2 FQNEAQ (reference sequence). Trimming removed 6 bases at V and 0 bases at J, with 11 bases between. The CDR3 is CASRYPGLNTEAFF. CDR3 sequence (DNA): TGTGCCAGCAGATACCCAGGGCTGAACACTGAAGCTTTCTTT.

V gene TRBV6-4 combines with J gene TRBJ1-1, with 8 bases fitting TRBD1. The length of the CDR3 is 14 residues. V was clipped by 4 bases and J by 11 bases; unmatched bases: 12. Germline lookup yields CDR1 MRHNA and CDR2 SNTAGT. CDR3: CASSVGTGGDRAFF. The CDR3 DNA is TGTGCCAGCAGTGTCGGGACAGGCGGCGACCGGGCTTTCTTT.

The CDR3, as DNA: TGTGCCAGCAGCTTACTAGGTCCCCCCAACCTCTCCGAGCAGTACTTC. It encodes CASSLLGPPNLSEQYF. The chain has TRBV7-2 and TRBJ2-7; unclear D gene. The CDR3 is made up of 16 amino acids. Germline CDR1 SGHTA, CDR2 FQGNSA. V was cut by 2 bases and J by 6 bases, with 20 bases left in between.

The chain employs TRBV7-9 and TRBJ1-2; no clear D gene. V lost 2 bases to trimming and J lost 3 bases, with 16 bases between them. The CDR3 runs 16 residues. The germline V gene has CDR1 SEHNR and CDR2 FQNEAQ (reference sequence). The CDR3 DNA is TGTGCCAGCAGCTTACCAAACAGCATTAGTGACTATGGCTACACCTTC. The encoded protein is CASSLPNSISDYGYTF.

The genes are TRBV10-3 and TRBJ1-1, with a possible D match to TRBD1 (5 bases). Germline values: CDR1 ENHRY, CDR2 SYGVKD. The length of the CDR3 is 13 residues. V gave up 2 bases and J gave up 7 bases, with 11 bases separating them. CDR3 nucleotides: TGTGCCATCAGTGAGCAACAGGAAGGTGAAGCTTTCTTT. The encoded protein is CAISEQQEGEAFF.

The gene calls are TRBV6-6 and TRBJ1-4; D gene uncertain. Trimming stripped 2 bases from V and 5 bases from J, with 3 bases between. The CDR3 runs to 12 residues. Germline V CDR1 and CDR2: MNHNY, SVGAGI (reference sequence). The CDR3 DNA reads TGTGCCAGCAGTTACGCCAATGAAAAACTGTTTTTT. Translated: CASSYANEKLFF.

The chain has TRBV6-4 and TRBJ2-1; TRBD1 is a possible D gene (5 bases). V lost 2 bases and J 8 bases, leaving 10 bases between the germline ends. Germline CDR1 and CDR2: MRHNA and SNTAGT. The CDR3 has 13 amino acids. CDR3 sequence (DNA): TGTGCCAGCAGTGACGAGCAGGGTGATGAGCAGTTCTTC. Encoded protein: CASSDEQGDEQFF.

The V gene is TRBV7-2, the J gene TRBJ1-2; no clear D gene. The CDR3 extends over 13 amino acids. Deletions cut 3 bases from V and 8 bases from J, with 13 bases between. Germline values: CDR1 SGHTA, CDR2 FQGNSA. The CDR3: CASSLYSGEGYTF. The DNA of the CDR3 is TGTGCCAGCAGCTTGTACTCCGGAGAGGGCTACACCTTC.

V and J are TRBV2 and TRBJ1-1, with TRBD1 matching over 11 bases. This CDR3 region has 15 residues. V gave up 6 bases and J gave up 6 bases; unmatched junction bases: 9. Germline loops: CDR1 SNHLY, CDR2 FYNNEI. CDR3 in DNA: TGTGCCAGCAGCGCGGACAGGGGGCGTCTCTCTGAAGCTTTCTTT. Its translation: CASSADRGRLSEAFF.

Only a few counts were recorded for this clone. This sequence joins TRBV6-1 and TRBJ1-2; D remains ambiguous. V shed 7 bases and J shed 3 bases, with 12 bases lying between them. The CDR3 spans 13 residues. Per germline, CDR1 MNHNS and CDR2 SASEGT. CDR3 sequence reads: CASNDGAHYGYTF. The DNA for the CDR3 is TGTGCCAGCAATGACGGAGCCCACTATGGCTACACCTTC.

The chain carries TRBV6-5 and TRBJ1-2, with a weak D call TRBD1 (5 bases). The CDR3 sequence is 15 residues long. Germline values: CDR1 MNHEY, CDR2 SVGAGI. Deletions cut 5 bases from V and 7 bases from J, with 20 bases between. The CDR3 sequence is CASSPSLQVGTGYTF. The CDR3 region has the DNA TGTGCCAGCAGTCCTAGTCTACAGGTCGGTACTGGCTACACCTTC.

This rearrangement joins TRBV2 to TRBJ1-4; no firm D call. Germline assignment: CDR1 SNHLY and CDR2 FYNNEI. This CDR3 has 13 residues. Trimming left V 7 bases short and J 8 bases short, with 14 bases between. CDR3 sequence (DNA): TGTGCCAGCAACGGGAGGGTGGAAGAAAAACTGTTTTTT. Translation: CASNGRVEEKLFF.

In its sample, this clone was seen once. The V and J genes are TRBV4-1 and TRBJ1-4; the D gene is possibly TRBD1 (5 bases). From germline, CDR1 is MGHRA and CDR2 YSYEKL. V gave up 0 bases and J gave up 5 bases, with 10 bases separating them. This CDR3 region has 15 residues. The CDR3 is CASSQDDRVNEKLFF. The CDR3 region has the DNA TGCGCCAGCAGCCAAGATGACAGAGTAAATGAAAAACTGTTTTTT.

The chain has TRBV7-9 and TRBJ2-6; 8 bases agree with TRBD1. Germline V gene data show CDR1 as SEHNR and CDR2 as FQNEAQ (reference sequence). V was pared by 3 bases and J by 4 bases, with 14 bases of the junction left unmatched. The CDR3 covers 19 residues. The CDR3 loop reads CASSFSWAGGVPGANVLTF. For the CDR3, the DNA is TGTGCCAGCAGCTTCTCGTGGGCAGGGGGCGTCCCAGGGGCCAACGTCCTGACTTTC. The full variable domain, its missing parts supplied by reference TRBV7-9 and TRBJ2-6, is DTGVSQNPRHKITKRGQNVTFRCDPISEHNRLYWYRQTLGQGPEFLTYFQNEAQLEKSRLLSDRFSAERPKGSFSTLEIQRTEQGDSAMYLCASSFSWAGGVPGANVLTFGAGSRLTVL.

This chain uses TRBV10-3 with TRBJ1-6, with TRBD1 identical over 7 bases. J gave up 3 bases and V 8 bases, and 7 bases lay outside the gene matches. The CDR3 loop spans 15 amino acids. Germline-derived CDR1 and CDR2 are ENHRY and SYGVKD. The CDR3 is CAIARQGYYNSPLHF. As DNA, the CDR3 is TGTGCCATCGCCCGACAGGGCTACTATAATTCACCCCTCCACTTT.

V is TRBV27 and J is TRBJ2-3; TRBD2 agrees at 9 bases. CDR3 length: 17 residues. CDR1 is MNHEY, CDR2 SMNVEV, per germline (reference sequence). V gave up 1 base and J gave up 0 bases; unmatched junction bases: 5. The CDR3 reads CASSLWASGRSTDTQYF. The CDR3 DNA follows: TGTGCCAGCAGTTTATGGGCGAGCGGGAGGAGCACAGATACGCAGTATTTT.

The chain carries TRBV30 and TRBJ2-4; TRBD1 might be the D (6 bases). V was clipped by 2 bases and J by 1 base, with 6 bases between them. Germline values: CDR1 GTSNPN, CDR2 SVGIG (reference sequence). The CDR3 totals 13 residues. CDR3: CAWSQGAKNIQYF. As DNA, the CDR3 is TGTGCCTGGAGTCAGGGGGCCAAAAACATTCAGTACTTC.

This chain links TRBV19 with TRBJ1-4, with TRBD1 matching over 10 bases. With 7 bases clipped from V and 7 bases from J, the junction kept 9 bases outside the gene matches. The CDR3 runs to 15 residues. CDR1 and CDR2 (germline): LNHDA, SQIVND (reference sequence). In DNA form, the CDR3 reads TGTGCCAGTACCCTTGGGACAGGGGTTTTTGAAAAACTGTTTTTT. Amino acid sequence: CASTLGTGVFEKLFF.

The chain is built from TRBV5-1 and TRBJ2-1; 7 bases agree with TRBD1. CDR1 SGHRS and CDR2 YFSETQ come from the germline V gene. The V gene end was trimmed by 4 bases and the J gene end by 5 bases; junction bases not matched to a gene: 9. This CDR3 is 15 amino acids long. The chain's CDR3 is CASSEGGTGDNEQFF. The CDR3 nucleotides are TGCGCCAGCAGCGAAGGGGGCACGGGCGACAATGAGCAGTTCTTC. Full variable domain (missing parts from reference TRBV5-1 and TRBJ2-1): KAGVTQTPRYLIKTRGQQVTLSCSPISGHRSVSWYQQTPGQGLQFLFEYFSETQRNKGNFPGRFSGRQFSNSRSEMNVSTLELGDSALYLCASSEGGTGDNEQFFGPGTRLTVL.

About this clone: Without the conserved terminal phenylalanine or tryptophan, this CDR3 likely stems from a read error. It is unclear where the CDR3 begins or ends on the DNA, so no DNA is shown, and the CDR3 is as TCRdb lists it. The chain couples TRBV27 to TRBJ1-5; TRBD1 is taken as the D call from the table, unchecked against the DNA. The CDR3 totals 13 residues, both ends included. Germline CDR1 reads MNHEY; CDR2 reads SMNVEV (reference sequence). CDR3 sequence: CASSSTIGATHLL.